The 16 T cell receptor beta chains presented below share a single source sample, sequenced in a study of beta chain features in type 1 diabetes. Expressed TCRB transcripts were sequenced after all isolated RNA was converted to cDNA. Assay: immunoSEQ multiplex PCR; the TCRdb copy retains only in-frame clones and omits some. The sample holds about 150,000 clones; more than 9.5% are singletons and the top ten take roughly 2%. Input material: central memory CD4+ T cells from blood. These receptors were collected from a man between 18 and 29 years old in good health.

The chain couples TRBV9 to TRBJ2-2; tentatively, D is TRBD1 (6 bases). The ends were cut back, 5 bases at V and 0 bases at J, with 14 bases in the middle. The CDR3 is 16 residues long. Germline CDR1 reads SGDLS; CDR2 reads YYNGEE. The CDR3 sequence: CASSIFGTPNTGELFF. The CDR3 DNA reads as TGTGCCAGCAGTATATTCGGGACACCGAACACCGGGGAGCTGTTTTTT.

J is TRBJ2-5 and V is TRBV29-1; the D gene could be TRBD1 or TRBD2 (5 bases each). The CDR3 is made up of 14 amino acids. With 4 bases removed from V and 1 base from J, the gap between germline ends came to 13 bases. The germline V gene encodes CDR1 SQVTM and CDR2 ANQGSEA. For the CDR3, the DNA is TGCAGCGTTGCACCCGGGGCCATCCAAGAGACCCAGTACTTC. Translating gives CSVAPGAIQETQYF.

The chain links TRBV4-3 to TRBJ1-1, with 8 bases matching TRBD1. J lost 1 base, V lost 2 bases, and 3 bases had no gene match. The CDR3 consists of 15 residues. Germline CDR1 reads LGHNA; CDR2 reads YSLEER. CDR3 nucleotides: TGCGCCAGCAGCCAATGGACAGGGAGGAACACTGAAGCTTTCTTT. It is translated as CASSQWTGRNTEAFF.

The CDR3 DNA sequence: TGTGCCAGCAGTTCCTCCGGGACTAGAGGGGAGACCCAGTACTTC. Its translation: CASSSSGTRGETQYF. This chain joins TRBV28 and TRBJ2-5; 8 nucleotides agree with TRBD2. V shed 4 bases, J shed 5 bases, and the junction held 9 bases outside the gene matches. This CDR3 has 15 amino acids. Germline CDR1 reads MDHEN; CDR2 reads SYDVKM. The variable domain in full, with the rest retrieved from reference TRBV28 and TRBJ2-5, is DVKVTQSSRYLVKRTGEKVFLECVQDMDHENMFWYRQDPGLGLRLIYFSYDVKMKEKGDIPEGYSVSREKKERFSLILESASTNQTSMYLCASSSSGTRGETQYFGPGTRLLVL.

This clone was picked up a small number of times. The CDR3 loop reads CASSSEGQYGYTF. CDR3 DNA sequence: TGTGCCAGCAGCTCCGAGGGGCAATATGGCTACACCTTC. The chain links TRBV11-2 to TRBJ1-2; D may be TRBD1 (5 bases). The CDR3 is 13 residues long. Trimming cost V 4 bases and J 5 bases, with 11 bases left between them. Per germline, CDR1 SGHAT and CDR2 FQNNGV.

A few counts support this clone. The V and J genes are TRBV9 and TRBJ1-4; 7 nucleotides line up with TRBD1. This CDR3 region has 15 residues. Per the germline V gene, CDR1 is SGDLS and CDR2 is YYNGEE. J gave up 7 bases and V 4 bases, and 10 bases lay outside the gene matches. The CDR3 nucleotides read TGTGCCAGCAGCTACGGGACAGCACCCCCTGAAAAACTGTTTTTT. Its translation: CASSYGTAPPEKLFF.

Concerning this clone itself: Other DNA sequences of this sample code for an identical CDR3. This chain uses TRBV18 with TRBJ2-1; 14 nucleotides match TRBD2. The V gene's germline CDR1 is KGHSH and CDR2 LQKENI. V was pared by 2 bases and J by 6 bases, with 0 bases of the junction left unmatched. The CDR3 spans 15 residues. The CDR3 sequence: CASSPGLAGGNEQFF. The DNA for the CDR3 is TGTGCCAGCTCACCAGGACTAGCGGGAGGCAATGAGCAGTTCTTC.

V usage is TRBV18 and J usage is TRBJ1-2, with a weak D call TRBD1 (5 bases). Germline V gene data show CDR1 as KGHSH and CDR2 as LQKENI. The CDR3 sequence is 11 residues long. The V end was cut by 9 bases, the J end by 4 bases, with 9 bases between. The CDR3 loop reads CASRGTYGYTF. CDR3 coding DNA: TGTGCCAGTCGCGGGACCTATGGCTACACCTTC.

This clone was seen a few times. CDR3 nucleotide sequence: TGTGCCTGGAGTCCCCAGGGGAGATCTAATGAAAAACTGTTTTTT. This translates into CAWSPQGRSNEKLFF. The chain is built from TRBV30 and TRBJ1-4; D might be TRBD1 (6 bases). The CDR3 loop spans 15 amino acids. With 2 bases removed from V and 3 bases from J, the gap between germline ends came to 13 bases. Germline V CDR1 and CDR2: GTSNPN, SVGIG (reference sequence).

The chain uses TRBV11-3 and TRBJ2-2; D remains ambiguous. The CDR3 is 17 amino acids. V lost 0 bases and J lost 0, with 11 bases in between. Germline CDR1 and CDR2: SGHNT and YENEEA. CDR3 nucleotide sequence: TGTGCCAGCAGCTTAGATCGATACAGATCGAACACCGGGGAGCTGTTTTTT. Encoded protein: CASSLDRYRSNTGELFF.

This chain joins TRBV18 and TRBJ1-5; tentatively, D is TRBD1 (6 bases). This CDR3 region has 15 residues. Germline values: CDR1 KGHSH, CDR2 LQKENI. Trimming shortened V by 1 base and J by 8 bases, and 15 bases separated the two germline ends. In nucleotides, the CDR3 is TGTGCCAGCTCACCACGGGGGCAGAGCTTTGAGCCCCAGCATTTT. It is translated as CASSPRGQSFEPQHF.

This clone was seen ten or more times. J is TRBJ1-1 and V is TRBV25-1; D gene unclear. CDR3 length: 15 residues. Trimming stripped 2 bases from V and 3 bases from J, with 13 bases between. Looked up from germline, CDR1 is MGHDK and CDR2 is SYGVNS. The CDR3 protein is CASSEIGNGDTEAFF. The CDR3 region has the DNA TGTGCCAGCAGTGAAATAGGAAACGGAGACACTGAAGCTTTCTTT.

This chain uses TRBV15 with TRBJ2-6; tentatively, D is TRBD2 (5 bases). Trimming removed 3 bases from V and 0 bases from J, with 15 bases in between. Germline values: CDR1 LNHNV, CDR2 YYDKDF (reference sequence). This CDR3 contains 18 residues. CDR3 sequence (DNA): TGTGCCACCAGCAGTCGAGGGATCGGGTCCTCTGGGGCCAACGTCCTGACTTTC. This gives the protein CATSSRGIGSSGANVLTF.

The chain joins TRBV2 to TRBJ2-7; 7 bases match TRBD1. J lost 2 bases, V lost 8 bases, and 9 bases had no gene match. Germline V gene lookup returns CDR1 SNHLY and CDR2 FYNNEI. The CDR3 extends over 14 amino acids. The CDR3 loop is CASAGQGVTYEQYF. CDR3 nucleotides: TGTGCCAGCGCCGGCCAGGGGGTGACCTACGAGCAGTACTTC.

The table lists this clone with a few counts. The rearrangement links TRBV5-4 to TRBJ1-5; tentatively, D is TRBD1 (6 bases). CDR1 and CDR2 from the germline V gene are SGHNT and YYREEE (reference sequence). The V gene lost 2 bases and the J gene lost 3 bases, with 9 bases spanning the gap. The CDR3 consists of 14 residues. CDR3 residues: CASSLAGVNQPQHF. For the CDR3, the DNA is TGTGCCAGCAGCTTAGCAGGGGTCAATCAGCCCCAGCATTTT.

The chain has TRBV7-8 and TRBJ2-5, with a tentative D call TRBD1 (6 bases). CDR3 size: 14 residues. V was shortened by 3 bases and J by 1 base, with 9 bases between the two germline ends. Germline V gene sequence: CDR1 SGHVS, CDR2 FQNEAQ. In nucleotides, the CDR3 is TGTGCCAGCAGCTTTTCACAGGGCCAAGAGACCCAGTACTTC. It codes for CASSFSQGQETQYF.